Below, 21 T cell receptor beta chains from the same sample are listed, as sequenced in a study of shared clonotypes between healthy human individuals. TCRdb's copy holds only in-frame clones and misses some; the assay was immunoSEQ multiplex PCR. The repertoire holds about 980,000 clones, with roughly 72% as singletons. The sequenced material came from memory CD4+ T cells sorted from blood. Subset specified: CD45RA-negative fraction. The source of these receptors is a man in his late teens or twenties in good health.

The V and J genes are TRBV19 and TRBJ1-1; 9 bases align to TRBD1. Trimming removed 11 bases from V and 11 bases from J; junction bases left unmatched: 18. Looked up from germline, CDR1 is LNHDA and CDR2 is SQIVND (reference sequence). The CDR3 contains 14 residues. In nucleotides, the CDR3 is TGTGCCGGTACCGATGCCGGGACAGGGAAAAGGGCTTTCTTT. Translated: CAGTDAGTGKRAFF.

The rearrangement links TRBV27 to TRBJ1-5; possible D gene TRBD1, 6 bases. The germline V gene encodes CDR1 MNHEY and CDR2 SMNVEV (reference sequence). Between the trimmed V and J ends, which lost 4 bases and 3 bases, there was a span of 10 bases. The CDR3 runs to 14 residues. CDR3 nucleotide sequence: TGTGCCAGCAGTTCACAGGGTAACAATCAGCCCCAGCATTTT. Translation: CASSSQGNNQPQHF.

This chain uses TRBV28 with TRBJ2-5, with a weak D call TRBD1 (6 bases). CDR3 length equals 14 residues. V was pared by 6 bases and J by 2 bases, with 13 bases between. In germline, CDR1 is MDHEN, CDR2 SYDVKM. The CDR3 is CASRLQGPQETQYF. As DNA, the CDR3 is TGTGCCAGCAGACTACAGGGACCACAAGAGACCCAGTACTTC. Full variable domain (missing parts from reference TRBV28 and TRBJ2-5): DVKVTQSSRYLVKRTGEKVFLECVQDMDHENMFWYRQDPGLGLRLIYFSYDVKMKEKGDIPEGYSVSREKKERFSLILESASTNQTSMYLCASRLQGPQETQYFGPGTRLLVL.

This clone has just one count. CDR3 amino acids: CASSDRVNTEAFF. As DNA, the CDR3 is TGTGCCAGTAGTGACCGGGTGAACACTGAAGCTTTCTTT. The chain is built from TRBV19 and TRBJ1-1; no definite D call. Germline V CDR1 and CDR2: LNHDA, SQIVND (reference sequence). The V end was cut by 5 bases, the J end by 0 bases, with 7 bases between. CDR3 size: 13 residues.

The V and J genes are TRBV6-1 and TRBJ2-3; 7 bases map to TRBD1. This CDR3 has 13 residues. The germline V gene encodes CDR1 MNHNS and CDR2 SASEGT. V shed 4 bases and J 7 bases; nucleotides not matched to a gene: 5. This CDR3 is CASSGPGGNTQYF. The CDR3, as DNA: TGTGCCAGCAGTGGGCCAGGGGGAAATACGCAGTATTTT.

As DNA, the CDR3 is TGTGCCAGCAGTGACGGGACAGGGACAATCTCTAATGAAAAACTGTTTTTT. As protein: CASSDGTGTISNEKLFF. The chain combines TRBV6-1 with TRBJ1-4; 9 bases match TRBD1. The CDR3 runs 17 residues. The germline V gene has CDR1 MNHNS and CDR2 SASEGT. Losses at the gene ends were 3 bases for V and 3 bases for J; bases not matched to a gene: 8.

The chain is built from TRBV6-6 and TRBJ2-5; possibly TRBD1 or TRBD2 for D (5 bases each). CDR1 is MNHNY and CDR2 is SVGAGI in the germline V gene (reference sequence). CDR3 length: 14 amino acids. The V end lost 4 bases, the J end lost 4 bases, and 13 bases lay between the germline ends. The CDR3: CASSSRGVAETQYF. CDR3 sequence (DNA): TGTGCCAGCAGTTCCCGAGGGGTTGCAGAGACCCAGTACTTC.

J is TRBJ1-4 and V is TRBV5-4, with TRBD1 matching 8 bases. Germline loops: CDR1 SGHNT, CDR2 YYREEE (reference sequence). V lost 4 bases to trimming and J lost 8 bases; unmatched junction nucleotides: 13. The CDR3 covers 16 residues. CDR3 DNA: TGTGCCAGCAGCGCACAGGGGGGGAAGATAGGGGAAAAACTGTTTTTT. Amino acid sequence: CASSAQGGKIGEKLFF.

This chain connects TRBV5-3 to TRBJ1-4, with 7 bases identical to TRBD1. TRBV5-3 is designated an ORF whose function remains uncertain. The CDR3 contains 15 residues. Losses at the gene ends were 6 bases for V and 5 bases for J; bases not matched to a gene: 10. CDR3: CARTLSQGENEKLFF. DNA of the CDR3: TGTGCCAGAACCCTTTCCCAGGGGGAGAATGAAAAACTGTTTTTT.

The chain is built from TRBV5-5 and TRBJ1-4; D gene uncertain. In germline, CDR1 is SGHKS, CDR2 YYEKEE (reference sequence). This CDR3 is 14 amino acids long. V gave up 1 base and J gave up 3 bases, with 7 bases separating them. The CDR3 here is CASSLLSANEKLFF. CDR3 nucleotides: TGTGCCAGCAGCTTGTTGTCAGCTAATGAAAAACTGTTTTTT.

The V call is TRBV7-6, the J call TRBJ2-7, with D uncertain. Germline V gives CDR1 SGHVS, CDR2 FNYEAQ. The V end lost 8 bases, the J end lost 5 bases, and 16 bases lay between the germline ends. The CDR3 extends over 13 amino acids. CDR3 nucleotide sequence: TGTGCCAGCGGAGCTAGTCACAGTGACGAGCAGTACTTC. Translating gives CASGASHSDEQYF.

The V and J genes are TRBV9 and TRBJ2-2; 8 nucleotides agree with TRBD2. The junction had 8 bases not matched to a gene; V was cut back by 0 bases and J by 1 base. The CDR3 consists of 18 residues. Germline V lookup: CDR1 SGDLS, CDR2 YYNGEE. The CDR3 loop is CASSVGLLRGVNTGELFF. Written as DNA, the CDR3 is TGTGCCAGCAGCGTAGGGCTATTGCGGGGGGTGAACACCGGGGAGCTGTTTTTT.

V usage is TRBV23-1 and J usage is TRBJ2-5; 12 bases fit TRBD2. TRBV23-1 is an ORF; its function is uncertain. CDR3 length equals 20 residues. Trimming removed 3 bases from V and 2 bases from J; junction bases left unmatched: 16. The CDR3 region has the DNA TGCGCCAGCAGTCATCGGACAGGCGAGGCTAGCGGGAGGGTACAAGAGACCCAGTACTTC. Translating it yields CASSHRTGEASGRVQETQYF.

This rearrangement joins TRBV5-4 to TRBJ2-3; tentative D call: TRBD2 (7 bases). V was trimmed by 5 bases and J by 5 bases, leaving 15 bases between them. This CDR3 contains 14 residues. Looked up from germline, CDR1 is SGHNT and CDR2 is YYREEE (reference sequence). The DNA for the CDR3 is TGTGCCAGCAGGGGGGGGCCGGAACAAGATACGCAGTATTTT. Its translation is CASRGGPEQDTQYF.

The V gene is TRBV2, the J gene TRBJ1-3, with D possibly matching TRBD1 (6 bases). The V gene's germline CDR1 is SNHLY and CDR2 FYNNEI. Trimming shortened V by 6 bases and J by 0 bases, and 15 bases separated the two germline ends. This CDR3 region has 16 residues. This CDR3 reads CASSTDRTLSGNTIYF. The CDR3 coding sequence is TGTGCCAGCAGCACCGACAGGACCCTCTCTGGAAACACCATATATTTT. The whole variable domain, filled in from reference TRBV2 and TRBJ1-3, reads EPEVTQTPSHQVTQMGQEVILRCVPISNHLYFYWYRQILGQKVEFLVSFYNNEISEKSEIFDDQFSVERPDGSNFTLKIRSTKLEDSAMYFCASSTDRTLSGNTIYFGEGSWLTVV.

As regards this clone: Distinct nucleotide sequences in the sample also encode this CDR3. This chain joins TRBV4-1 and TRBJ2-7; D assignment may be TRBD1 or TRBD2 (5 bases each). CDR1 is MGHRA, CDR2 YSYEKL, per germline. The CDR3 consists of 14 residues. V lost 3 bases and J lost 1, with 10 bases in between. The CDR3 DNA is TGCGCCAGCAGCCAGGGACGGAATTCCTACGAGCAGTACTTC. It codes for CASSQGRNSYEQYF.

The chain combines TRBV19 with TRBJ1-5, with D perhaps TRBD1 (6 bases). Germline loops: CDR1 LNHDA, CDR2 SQIVND (reference sequence). V gave up 5 bases and J gave up 6 bases, with 17 bases separating them. The CDR3 is made up of 15 amino acids. In DNA form, the CDR3 reads TGTGCCAGTAGTCCGAGGGGGGCGACAGGTCAGCCCCAGCATTTT. Protein: CASSPRGATGQPQHF.

The chain has TRBV5-1 and TRBJ1-1; the D gene is possibly TRBD1 (5 bases). The CDR3 covers 17 residues. V lost 1 base to trimming and J lost 3 bases, with 19 bases between them. Germline CDR1 reads SGHRS; CDR2 reads YFSETQ. CDR3 sequence (DNA): TGCGCCAGCAGCTTGTCACAGGCCCGGCAATCGGACACTGAAGCTTTCTTT. This encodes CASSLSQARQSDTEAFF.

The rearrangement links TRBV30 to TRBJ2-3, with 7 bases aligning to TRBD1. V lost 5 bases to trimming and J lost 5 bases; unmatched junction nucleotides: 10. Germline V lookup: CDR1 GTSNPN, CDR2 SVGIG (reference sequence). CDR3 length: 14 residues. CDR3 sequence: CAWEEGAGVDTQYF. The CDR3 DNA reads as TGTGCCTGGGAAGAGGGGGCAGGCGTAGATACGCAGTATTTT. The entire variable domain, with the rest obtained from reference TRBV30 and TRBJ2-3, is as follows: SQTIHQWPATLVQPVGSPLSLECTVEGTSNPNLYWYRQAAGRGLQLLFYSVGIGQISSEVPQNLSASRPQDRQFILSSKKLLLSDSGFYLCAWEEGAGVDTQYFGPGTRLTVL.

V usage is TRBV9 and J usage is TRBJ2-1; no reliable D call. CDR1 and CDR2 (germline): SGDLS, YYNGEE. This CDR3 contains 13 residues. With 0 bases removed from V and 8 bases from J, the gap between germline ends came to 9 bases. CDR3 in DNA: TGTGCCAGCAGCGTAGGCAACATAGATGAGCAGTTCTTC. Translation gives CASSVGNIDEQFF.

The genes are TRBV30 and TRBJ2-1; D could derive from TRBD1 or TRBD2 (5 bases each). Trimming stripped 2 bases from V and 10 bases from J, with 9 bases between. The V gene's germline CDR1 is GTSNPN and CDR2 SVGIG (reference sequence). The CDR3 has 11 residues. This CDR3 is CAWSRGGEQFF. CDR3 nucleotides: TGTGCCTGGAGTCGGGGCGGGGAGCAGTTCTTC.